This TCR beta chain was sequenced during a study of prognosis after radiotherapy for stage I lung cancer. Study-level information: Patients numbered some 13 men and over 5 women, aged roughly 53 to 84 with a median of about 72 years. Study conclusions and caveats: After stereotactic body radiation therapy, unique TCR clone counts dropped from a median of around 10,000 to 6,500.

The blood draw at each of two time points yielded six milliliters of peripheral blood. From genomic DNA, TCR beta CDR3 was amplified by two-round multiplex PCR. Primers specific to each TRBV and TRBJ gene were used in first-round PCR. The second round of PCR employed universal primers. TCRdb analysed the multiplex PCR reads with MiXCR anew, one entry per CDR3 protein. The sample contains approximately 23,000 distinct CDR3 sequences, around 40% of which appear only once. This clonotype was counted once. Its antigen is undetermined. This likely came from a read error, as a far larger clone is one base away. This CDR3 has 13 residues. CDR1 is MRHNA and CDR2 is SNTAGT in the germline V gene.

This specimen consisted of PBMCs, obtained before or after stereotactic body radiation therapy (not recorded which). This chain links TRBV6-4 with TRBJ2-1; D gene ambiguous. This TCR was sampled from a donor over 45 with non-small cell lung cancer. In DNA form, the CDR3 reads TGTGCCAGCAGTATAAGCTCCTACAATGAGAAGTTCTTC. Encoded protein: CASSISSYNEKFF.